Presented here are 5 T cell receptor beta chains from one specimen sequenced in a study of shared clonotypes between healthy human individuals. Clones were read by immunoSEQ multiplex PCR, and TCRdb kept only the in-frame ones, dropping some. Found here are hundreds of thousands of clones, about 97% of them singletons; the top ten hold over 0.2%. It was CD45RO-negative cells, positively selected for CCR7, that made up naive CD8 cells, with terminally differentiated effector memory CD45RA+ cells excluded. Material for sequencing was naive CD8+ T cells sorted from blood. The receptor source for this set is a man aged 30-40 years in good health.

The V gene is TRBV9, the J gene TRBJ2-1; 8 nucleotides line up with TRBD1. V dropped 0 bases and J dropped 5; count of bases not matched to a gene: 4. CDR1 is SGDLS, CDR2 YYNGEE, per germline. The CDR3 sequence is 15 residues long. Written as DNA, the CDR3 is TGTGCCAGCAGCGTAGGCAGGGGGCCCCACAATGAGCAGTTCTTC. Translating it yields CASSVGRGPHNEQFF.

A remark on this clone: Other DNA sequences from this sample encode an identical CDR3 as well. The rearrangement uses TRBV29-1 and TRBJ2-3; D unresolved. Trimming removed 6 bases from V and 0 bases from J, with 4 bases in between. Germline assignment: CDR1 SQVTM and CDR2 ANQGSEA. The CDR3 is 11 residues long. The CDR3 spells CSVDSTDTQYF. The CDR3 DNA reads as TGCAGCGTAGACAGCACAGATACGCAGTATTTT.

The rearrangement links TRBV29-1 to TRBJ2-1, with 7 positions matching TRBD1. This CDR3 has 14 amino acids. The junction had 13 bases not matched to a gene; V was cut back by 5 bases and J by 9 bases. Germline CDR1 reads SQVTM; CDR2 reads ANQGSEA. CDR3 residues: CSVFRGSGFGEQFF. In DNA form, the CDR3 reads TGCAGCGTTTTCAGGGGGTCAGGTTTCGGTGAGCAGTTCTTC.

The gene calls are TRBV4-1 and TRBJ2-2; 7 bases align to TRBD2. CDR3 length: 14 residues. Germline V gene data show CDR1 as MGHRA and CDR2 as YSYEKL. CDR3 sequence reads: CASNSGPNTGELFF. The CDR3 nucleotides read TGCGCTTCTAATAGCGGGCCTAACACCGGGGAGCTGTTTTTT.

V is TRBV7-9 and J is TRBJ2-7, with 11 bases lining up with TRBD2. V shed 5 bases, J shed 7 bases, and the junction held 13 bases outside the gene matches. The CDR3 is 16 residues long. Germline V gene sequence: CDR1 SEHNR, CDR2 FQNEAQ (reference sequence). DNA of the CDR3: TGTGCCAGCAGCGGCCCGGGACTAGCGGCCAGGGGGGAGCAGTACTTC. This translates into CASSGPGLAARGEQYF.